This TCR beta chain was sequenced in a study of vaccination effects on CD4 cells after COVID-19. About the study: A few convalescent patients were sampled after vaccination (early and late). Notes on the study in general: Few convalescent patients were studied, and early post-infection samples were lacking.

With the ViraFEST assay, the study expanded antigen-specific CD4+ T cells using viral peptide pools, then sequenced them. At the end of about 10 days of culture, CD4+ T cells were isolated. A positive SARS-CoV-2 PCR test fell between March and December 2020. Everyone in the study got two shots of either the BNT162b2 or mRNA-1273 vaccine. The authors replaced half the medium with IL-2 medium on days 3 and 7. This clone has just one count. The antigen is not known. This CDR3 spans 13 amino acids. The J segment lost 4 bases and the V segment lost 5 bases, leaving 4 bases of the junction unmatched. CDR1 is GTSNPN and CDR2 is SVGIG in the germline V gene (reference sequence). Measured with immunoSEQ multiplex PCR; TCRdb has only the in-frame clones, and not every one. The sample includes under 15,000 clones, around 82% of them seen just once.

The chain carries TRBV30 and TRBJ2-2; 7 nucleotides align to TRBD2. The material was CD4+ T cells from PBMCs cultured with SARS-CoV-2 spike peptides, obtained after COVID-19 vaccination. This receptor was obtained from a human donor who had a prior SARS-CoV-2 infection. The CDR3 nucleotides read TGTGCCTGGGAGAGCGGGGCCACCGGGGAGCTGTTTTTT. Its translation is CAWESGATGELFF.